One T cell receptor beta chain is described in this entry. Here immunoSEQ multiplex PCR was the method, and the copy in TCRdb shows in-frame clones only, minus some. The data contain about 76,000 clones, roughly nine tenths of them seen just once; the ten biggest clones take up around 0.24%. These data come from a study of technical replicates of blood from a handful of donors. This receptor was identified in a human donor in good health. Sequencing was done on a sample of T cells isolated from PBMCs.

The CDR3 coding sequence is TGTGCCAGCAGCTTAACTGGACTAGCGGGGGATGTCGGGGAGCTGTTTTTT. This translates into CASSLTGLAGDVGELFF. The chain combines TRBV7-3 with TRBJ2-2; 13 bases line up with TRBD2. CDR1 is SGHTA and CDR2 is FQGTGA in the germline V gene. With 0 bases clipped from V and 7 bases from J, the junction kept 5 bases outside the gene matches. CDR3 length: 17 residues.